The source of this T cell receptor beta chain is a study of T-cell reconstitution after alpha-beta-depleted transplantation in children. This clonotype was counted only a few times. Using unique molecular identifiers, the investigators prepared the TCRbeta library. In TCRdb, the PCR reads were re-called with MiXCR into one record per CDR3 protein. This table has 300,000 to 400,000 distinct CDR3 sequences, 16% appearing once. V was cut by 4 bases and J by 8 bases, with 11 bases left in between. Per germline, CDR1 MGHRA and CDR2 YSYEKL. The CDR3 spans 13 residues. This sequence originates from a male patient aged 2 to 9 who had a stem cell transplant for acute lymphoblastic leukemia, so the T cells may come from the graft donor. V and J are TRBV4-1 and TRBJ1-4, with D unresolved. Source: PBMCs, mostly from graft donor cells, taken 360 days after TCRalphabeta/CD19-depleted stem cell transplant. CDR3 coding DNA: TGCGCCAGCAGCCTCCAACGGGGAGAAAAACTGTTTTTT. Amino acid sequence: CASSLQRGEKLFF.